This T cell receptor (beta chain) was recorded in a study of T cell changes during pregnancy in multiple sclerosis. This clone was observed once. V shed 5 bases, J shed 1 base, and the junction held 7 bases outside the gene matches. From germline, CDR1 is MDHEN and CDR2 SYDVKM. The CDR3 runs 15 residues. The repertoire was sequenced with immunoSEQ multiplex PCR; TCRdb's copy has only in-frame clones and lacks some. The profile shows tens of thousands of clones, 80% to 95% of them singletons. The source material was peripheral blood, sampled in the third trimester of pregnancy. V and J are TRBV28 and TRBJ1-1; 7 bases agree with TRBD1. The sequence came from a female donor with multiple sclerosis, enrolled in a pregnancy study. CDR3 loop: CASSLYTGENTEAFF. The CDR3 region has the DNA TGTGCCAGCAGTCTATATACAGGGGAGAACACTGAAGCTTTCTTT. Together with reference TRBV28 and TRBJ1-1, the CDR3 gives the full variable domain: DVKVTQSSRYLVKRTGEKVFLECVQDMDHENMFWYRQDPGLGLRLIYFSYDVKMKEKGDIPEGYSVSREKKERFSLILESASTNQTSMYLCASSLYTGENTEAFFGQGTRLTVV.